A selection of T cell receptor beta chains follows, all from one sample in a study of control samples from healthy donors and cancer patients. Measured with immunoSEQ multiplex PCR; TCRdb has only the in-frame clones, and not every one. The sample shows 140,000 or so clones, about 93% of them seen only once. The material sequenced was PBMCs. Receptors originate from a man aged 55 to 70 with colorectal cancer. The CDR3 runs from the conserved cysteine through the conserved F or W.

len: 13
v_gene: TRBV7-6
CDR3aa: CASSFGGGTEAFF

len: 16
v_gene: TRBV19
CDR3aa: CASSMSGLSSYNEQFF

len: 17
v_gene: TRBV3-1/TRBV3-2
CDR3aa: CASSQDQRGRLTDTQYF

len: 15
v_gene: TRBV11-3
CDR3aa: CASSLGTQRSETQYF

len: 15
v_gene: TRBV6-6
CDR3aa: CASSSPNRGDYEQYF

len: 15
v_gene: TRBV5-1
CDR3aa: CASSLAGQGEETQYF

len: 15
v_gene: TRBV6-5
CDR3aa: CASSYFATTNEKLFF

len: 18
v_gene: TRBV3-1/TRBV3-2
CDR3aa: CASSQGYAAYSRMNIQYF

len: 16
v_gene: TRBV10-3
CDR3aa: CAISESPRASTDTQYF

len: 15
v_gene: TRBV11-2
CDR3aa: CASSLFRGQSETQYF

len: 13
v_gene: TRBV14
CDR3aa: CASSLMGSSPLHF

len: 16
v_gene: TRBV7-9
CDR3aa: CASSPPGQGFGNTIYF

len: 16
v_gene: TRBV6-1
CDR3aa: CASSGTGRTDSYEQYF

len: 16
v_gene: TRBV3-1/TRBV3-2
CDR3aa: CASSQDWRGGADTQYF

len: 13
v_gene: TRBV12-3/TRBV12-4
CDR3aa: CASSYGVSYEQYF

len: 12
v_gene: TRBV10-3
CDR3aa: CAIGGQGEKLFF

len: 15
v_gene: TRBV9
CDR3aa: CASRQGGAGANVLTF

len: 15
v_gene: TRBV18
CDR3aa: CASSPGGSGANVLTF